Sequencing of this T cell receptor beta chain was carried out in a study of T cell changes during pregnancy in multiple sclerosis. The trim removed 4 bases at V and 4 bases at J, leaving 2 bases unmatched. The germline CDR1 and CDR2 sequences are SNHLY and FYNNEI. CDR3 length: 13 amino acids. Assay used: immunoSEQ multiplex PCR; TCRdb lists only in-frame clones, some missing. The sample consists of nearly 50,000 clones, nearly 95% of them appearing once. The sequenced sample was CD4+ T cells from peripheral blood mononuclear cells, obtained in the first trimester of pregnancy. The chain carries TRBV2 and TRBJ2-3; 7 positions match TRBD2. This TCR derives from a female donor with multiple sclerosis, enrolled in a pregnancy study. The CDR3 DNA is TGTGCCAGCAGTGGACTAGCTCCAGATACGCAGTATTTT. Its protein product is CASSGLAPDTQYF.